The 7 T cell receptor beta chains below come from one sample, sequenced in a study of identical twins. TCRdb passed the 5' RACE reads through MiXCR, listing each CDR3 protein once. This repertoire shows approximately 230,000 distinct CDR3 sequences, 6.5% to 8% found once; its top ten account for 13% to 15%. The sample was also linked to a second study, of T cells expressing NK-cell markers.

Sample: CD8+ T cells sorted from blood. The source is a woman under 30 in good health.

The chain recombines TRBV2 with TRBJ1-4; 9 bases match TRBD1. V was clipped by 3 bases and J by 5 bases; unmatched bases: 1. The CDR3 spans 14 residues. CDR1 and CDR2 from the germline V gene are SNHLY and FYNNEI. The CDR3 is CASSDGTGNEKLFF. In DNA, the CDR3 is TGTGCCAGCAGTGATGGGACAGGGAATGAAAAACTGTTTTTT.

CDR3 in DNA: TGTGCCAGCAGCTTAAGGCTAGCGGGAGACGAGCAGTACTTC. This gives the protein CASSLRLAGDEQYF. The chain joins TRBV7-2 to TRBJ2-7; 10 nucleotides match TRBD2. V lost 2 bases to trimming and J lost 5 bases; unmatched junction nucleotides: 3. This CDR3 is built from 14 residues. Per the germline V gene, CDR1 is SGHTA and CDR2 is FQGNSA.

This clonotype was detected many times. This chain links TRBV7-9 with TRBJ2-1, with 7 positions matching TRBD2. The V gene end was trimmed by 4 bases and the J gene end by 0 bases; junction bases not matched to a gene: 3. Germline V gene lookup returns CDR1 SEHNR and CDR2 FQNEAQ (reference sequence). This CDR3 region has 15 residues. CDR3 region: CASSSLADSYNEQFF. CDR3 nucleotide sequence: TGTGCCAGCAGCTCCCTAGCGGACTCCTACAATGAGCAGTTCTTC.

This clonotype was recorded at least ten times. This chain uses TRBV15 with TRBJ2-2, with TRBD1 identical over 10 bases. Germline V gene data show CDR1 as LNHNV and CDR2 as YYDKDF (reference sequence). V lost 4 bases, J lost 6 bases, and 5 bases stayed unmatched. This CDR3 is 15 amino acids long. This chain's CDR3 is CATSNPGTGAGELFF. The CDR3 bases are TGTGCCACCAGCAACCCCGGGACAGGGGCCGGGGAGCTGTTTTTT.

This clonotype was counted a few times. The chain couples TRBV9 to TRBJ2-1; weak D call: TRBD2 (6 bases). CDR1 is SGDLS, CDR2 YYNGEE, per germline. The CDR3 extends over 16 amino acids. V was shortened by 0 bases and J by 2 bases, with 12 bases between the two germline ends. The CDR3 loop reads CASSVVGLPTYNEQFF. For the CDR3, the DNA is TGTGCCAGCAGCGTAGTGGGACTCCCAACCTACAATGAGCAGTTCTTC. Together with reference TRBV9 and TRBJ2-1, the CDR3 gives the full variable domain: DSGVTQTPKHLITATGQRVTLRCSPRSGDLSVYWYQQSLDQGLQFLIQYYNGEERAKGNILERFSAQQFPDLHSELNLSSLELGDSALYFCASSVVGLPTYNEQFFGPGTRLTVL.

In this sample, this clonotype turned up a few times. The rearrangement links TRBV4-1 to TRBJ2-7; 7 nucleotides align to TRBD1. The CDR3 is 17 amino acids. The V gene's germline CDR1 is MGHRA and CDR2 YSYEKL. Germline trimming cut 0 bases from V and 3 bases from J; bases unmatched to any gene: 11. CDR3 bases: TGCGCCAGCAGCCAAGATCGAAGGGGACAGAGCATCTACGAGCAGTACTTC. This translates into CASSQDRRGQSIYEQYF.

The rearrangement uses TRBV19 and TRBJ2-7; 12 bases are shared with TRBD2. Trimming took 3 bases from V and 3 from J; bases not matched to a gene: 9. Germline V CDR1 and CDR2: LNHDA, SQIVND (reference sequence). The CDR3 loop spans 17 amino acids. In nucleotides, the CDR3 is TGTGCCAGTAGTATGACTAGCGGGGGCCTGGTAGGCTACGAGCAGTACTTC. Residues: CASSMTSGGLVGYEQYF.